This T cell receptor (beta chain) derives from a study of cytomegalovirus exposure and HLA in healthy donors. Remarks on this clone: Its target is unknown.

PCR primers comprised 60 Vbeta and 13 Jbeta primers. The assay was immunoSEQ multiplex PCR, and TCRdb's table has in-frame clones only and misses some. The profile covers about 67,000 clones, with about 65% appearing a single time and about 2% taken by the ten largest. In germline, CDR1 is SGHNT, CDR2 YYREEE (reference sequence). The CDR3 has 15 residues. The V gene lost 1 base and the J gene lost 6 bases, with 14 bases spanning the gap. Notes on the study in general: Later analysis demonstrated an association between a missense DCLRE1C variant and TCR beta V- and J-gene trimming. Some V segments (TRBV6-2 and TRBV6-3 among them) were excluded as indistinguishable.

The sequence derives from a woman aged 25-40 years in good health and CMV-seronegative. Sequencing used PBMCs. The chain joins TRBV5-4 to TRBJ2-1; D not resolved. The CDR3 protein is CASSLPTKNTNEQFF. CDR3 in DNA: TGTGCCAGCAGCTTGCCGACAAAGAACACCAATGAGCAGTTCTTC.